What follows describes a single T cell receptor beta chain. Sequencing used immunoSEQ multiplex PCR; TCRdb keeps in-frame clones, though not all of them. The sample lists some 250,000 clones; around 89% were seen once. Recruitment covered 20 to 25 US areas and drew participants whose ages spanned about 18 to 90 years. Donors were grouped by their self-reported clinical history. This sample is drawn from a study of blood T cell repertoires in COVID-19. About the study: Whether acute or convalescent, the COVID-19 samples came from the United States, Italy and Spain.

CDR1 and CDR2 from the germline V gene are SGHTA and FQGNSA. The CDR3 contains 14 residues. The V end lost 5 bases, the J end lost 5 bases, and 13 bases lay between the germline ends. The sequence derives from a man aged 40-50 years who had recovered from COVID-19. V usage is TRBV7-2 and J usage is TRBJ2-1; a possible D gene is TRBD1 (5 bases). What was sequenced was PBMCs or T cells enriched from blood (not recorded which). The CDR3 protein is CASSRRRADNEQFF. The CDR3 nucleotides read TGTGCCAGCAGCCGCCGCAGGGCGGACAATGAGCAGTTCTTC.